The source of this T cell receptor beta chain is a study of blood T cell repertoires in COVID-19. At the level of the study: Samples came from the United States, Italy and Spain, spanning acute and convalescent COVID-19.

Sequenced by immunoSEQ multiplex PCR; TCRdb stores in-frame clones only, minus some. Of about 89,000 clones in the sample, roughly 78% were seen once. The source is a woman of 80 years or more with acute or convalescent COVID-19. The material sequenced was peripheral blood.

The CDR3 here is CASSKGGKAYGYTF. In DNA, the CDR3 is TGTGCCAGCAGCAAGGGGGGGAAGGCCTATGGCTACACCTTC. This chain links TRBV21-1 with TRBJ1-2. TRBV21-1 is shown as a pseudogene. This CDR3 is 14 amino acids long.